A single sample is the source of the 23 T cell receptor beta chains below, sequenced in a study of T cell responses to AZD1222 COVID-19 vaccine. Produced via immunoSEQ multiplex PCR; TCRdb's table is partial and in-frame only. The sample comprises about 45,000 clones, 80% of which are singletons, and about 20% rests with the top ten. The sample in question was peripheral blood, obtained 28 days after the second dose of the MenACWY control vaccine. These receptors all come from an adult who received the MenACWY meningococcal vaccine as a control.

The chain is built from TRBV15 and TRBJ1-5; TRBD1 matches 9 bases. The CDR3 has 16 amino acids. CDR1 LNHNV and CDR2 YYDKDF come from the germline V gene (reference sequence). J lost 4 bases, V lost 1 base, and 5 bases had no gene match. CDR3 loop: CATSRAGTGRNQPQHF. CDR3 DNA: TGTGCCACCAGCAGAGCCGGGACAGGGAGAAATCAGCCCCAGCATTTT. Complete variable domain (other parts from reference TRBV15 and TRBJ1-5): DAMVIQNPRYQVTQFGKPVTLSCSQTLNHNVMYWYQQKSSQAPKLLFHYYDKDFNNEADTPDNFQSRRPNTSFCFLDIRSPGLGDTAMYLCATSRAGTGRNQPQHFGDGTRLSIL.

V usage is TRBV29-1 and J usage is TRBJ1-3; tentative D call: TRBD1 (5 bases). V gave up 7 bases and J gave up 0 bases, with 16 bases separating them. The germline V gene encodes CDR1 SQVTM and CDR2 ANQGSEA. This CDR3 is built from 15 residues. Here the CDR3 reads CSARGGTDSGNTIYF. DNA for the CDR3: TGCAGCGCGAGAGGCGGGACCGACTCTGGAAACACCATATATTTT. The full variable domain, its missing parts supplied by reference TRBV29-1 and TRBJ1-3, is SAVISQKPSRDICQRGTSLTIQCQVDSQVTMMFWYRQQPGQSLTLIATANQGSEATYESGFVIDKFPISRPNLTFSTLTVSNMSPEDSSIYLCSARGGTDSGNTIYFGEGSWLTVV.

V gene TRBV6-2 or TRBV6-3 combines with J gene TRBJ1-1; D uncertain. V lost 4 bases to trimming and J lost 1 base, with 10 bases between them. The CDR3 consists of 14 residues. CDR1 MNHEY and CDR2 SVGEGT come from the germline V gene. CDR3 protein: CASSSPNRNTEAFF. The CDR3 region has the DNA TGTGCCAGCAGTTCCCCGAATAGGAACACTGAAGCTTTCTTT.

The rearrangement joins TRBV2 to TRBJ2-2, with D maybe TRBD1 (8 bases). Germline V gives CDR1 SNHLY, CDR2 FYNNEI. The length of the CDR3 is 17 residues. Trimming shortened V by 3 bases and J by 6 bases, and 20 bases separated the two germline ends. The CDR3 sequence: CASSEGYRGGFAGELFF. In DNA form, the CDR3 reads TGTGCCAGCAGTGAGGGCTACAGGGGGGGTTTCGCCGGGGAGCTGTTTTTT.

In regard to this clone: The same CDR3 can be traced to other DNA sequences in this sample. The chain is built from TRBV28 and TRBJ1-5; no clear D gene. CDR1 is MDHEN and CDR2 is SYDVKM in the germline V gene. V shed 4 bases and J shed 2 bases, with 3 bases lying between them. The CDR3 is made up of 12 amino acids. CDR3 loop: CASSSGNQPQHF. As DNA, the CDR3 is TGTGCCAGCAGTTCGGGCAATCAGCCCCAGCATTTT.

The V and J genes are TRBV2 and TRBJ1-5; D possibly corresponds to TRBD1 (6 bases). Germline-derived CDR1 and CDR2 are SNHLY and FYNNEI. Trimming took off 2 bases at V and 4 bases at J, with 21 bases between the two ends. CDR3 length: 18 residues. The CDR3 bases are TGTGCCAGCAGTGAATGGAACCCGCAGGGGAGGTGGAATCAGCCCCAGCATTTT. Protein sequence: CASSEWNPQGRWNQPQHF. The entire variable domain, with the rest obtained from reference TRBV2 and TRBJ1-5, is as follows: EPEVTQTPSHQVTQMGQEVILRCVPISNHLYFYWYRQILGQKVEFLVSFYNNEISEKSEIFDDQFSVERPDGSNFTLKIRSTKLEDSAMYFCASSEWNPQGRWNQPQHFGDGTRLSIL.

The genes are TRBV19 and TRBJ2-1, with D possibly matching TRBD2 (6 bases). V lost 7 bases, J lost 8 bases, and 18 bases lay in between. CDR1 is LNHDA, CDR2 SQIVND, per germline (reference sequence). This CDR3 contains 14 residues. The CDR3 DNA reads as TGTGCCAGTACCAGAGCGGGCCCCAGGGATGAGCAGTTCTTC. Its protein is CASTRAGPRDEQFF.

This CDR3 is CASSYPLQGLEQFF. The CDR3 DNA is TGTGCCAGCAGCTATCCCCTACAGGGCCTGGAGCAGTTCTTC. This chain connects TRBV7-2 to TRBJ2-1; TRBD1 is a possible D gene (6 bases). This CDR3 contains 14 residues. Germline CDR1 SGHTA, CDR2 FQGNSA. V dropped 4 bases and J dropped 10 bases, with 17 bases sitting between them.

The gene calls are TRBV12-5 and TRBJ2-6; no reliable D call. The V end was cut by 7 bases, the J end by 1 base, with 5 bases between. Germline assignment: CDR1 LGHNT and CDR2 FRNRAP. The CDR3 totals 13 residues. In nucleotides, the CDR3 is TGTGCTAGTGATCTGTCTGGGGCCAACGTCCTGACTTTC. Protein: CASDLSGANVLTF.

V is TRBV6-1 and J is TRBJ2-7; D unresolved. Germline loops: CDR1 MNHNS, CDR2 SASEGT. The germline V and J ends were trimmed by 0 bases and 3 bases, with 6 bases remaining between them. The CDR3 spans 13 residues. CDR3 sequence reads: CASSEARDYEQYV. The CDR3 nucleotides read TGTGCCAGCAGTGAAGCAAGGGACTACGAGCAGTACGTC.

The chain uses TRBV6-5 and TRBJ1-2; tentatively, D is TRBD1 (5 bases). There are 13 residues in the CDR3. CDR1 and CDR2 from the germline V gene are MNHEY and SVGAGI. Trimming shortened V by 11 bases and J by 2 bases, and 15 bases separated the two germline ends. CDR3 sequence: CASIAGANYGYTF. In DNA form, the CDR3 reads TGTGCCTCAATCGCTGGGGCAAACTATGGCTACACCTTC.

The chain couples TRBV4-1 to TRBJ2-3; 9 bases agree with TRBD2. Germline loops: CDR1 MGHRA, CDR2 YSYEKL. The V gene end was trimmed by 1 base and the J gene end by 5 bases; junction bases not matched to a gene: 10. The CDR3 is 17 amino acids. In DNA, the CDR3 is TGCGCCAGCAGCCAAGGCTACGCGGGAGGGCTTAGAGATACGCAGTATTTT. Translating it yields CASSQGYAGGLRDTQYF.

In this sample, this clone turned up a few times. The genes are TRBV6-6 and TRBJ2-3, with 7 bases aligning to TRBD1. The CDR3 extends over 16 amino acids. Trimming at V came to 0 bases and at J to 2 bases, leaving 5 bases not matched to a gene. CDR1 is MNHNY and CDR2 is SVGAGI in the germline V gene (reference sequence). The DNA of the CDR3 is TGTGCCAGCAGTTACTCCGAACAGGGGCCCACAGATACGCAGTATTTT. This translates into CASSYSEQGPTDTQYF.

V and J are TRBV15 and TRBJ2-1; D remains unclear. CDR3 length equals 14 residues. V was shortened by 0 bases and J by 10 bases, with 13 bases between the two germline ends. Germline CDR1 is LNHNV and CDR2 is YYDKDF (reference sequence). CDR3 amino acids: CATSRDVLALEQFF. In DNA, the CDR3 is TGTGCCACCAGCAGAGACGTACTTGCCCTCGAGCAGTTCTTC.

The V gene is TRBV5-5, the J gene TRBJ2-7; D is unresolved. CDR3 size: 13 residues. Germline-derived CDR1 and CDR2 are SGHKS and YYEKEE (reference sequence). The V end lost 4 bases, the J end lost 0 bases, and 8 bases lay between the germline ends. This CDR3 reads CASSLTVSYEQYF. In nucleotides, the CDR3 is TGTGCCAGCAGCCTAACGGTCTCCTACGAGCAGTACTTC.

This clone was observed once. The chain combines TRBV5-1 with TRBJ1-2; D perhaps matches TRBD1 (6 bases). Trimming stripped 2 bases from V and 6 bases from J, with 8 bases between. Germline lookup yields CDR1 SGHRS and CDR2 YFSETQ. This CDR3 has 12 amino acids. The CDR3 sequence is CASSLGGDGYTF. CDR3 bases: TGCGCCAGCAGCTTAGGGGGTGATGGCTACACCTTC.

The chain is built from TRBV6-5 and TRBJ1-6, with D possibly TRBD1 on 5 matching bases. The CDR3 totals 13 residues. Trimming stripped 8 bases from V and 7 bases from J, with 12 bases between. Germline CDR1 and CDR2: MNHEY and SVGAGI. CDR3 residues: CASGGGGNSPLHF. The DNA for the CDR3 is TGTGCCAGCGGGGGGGGTGGAAATTCACCCCTCCACTTT.

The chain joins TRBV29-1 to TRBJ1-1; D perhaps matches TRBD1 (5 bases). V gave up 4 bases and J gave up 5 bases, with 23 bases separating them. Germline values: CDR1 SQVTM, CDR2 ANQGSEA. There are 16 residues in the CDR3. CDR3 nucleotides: TGCAGCGTTGGATCAGGGAGTCAACGGATAAGGACTGAAGCTTTCTTT. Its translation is CSVGSGSQRIRTEAFF.

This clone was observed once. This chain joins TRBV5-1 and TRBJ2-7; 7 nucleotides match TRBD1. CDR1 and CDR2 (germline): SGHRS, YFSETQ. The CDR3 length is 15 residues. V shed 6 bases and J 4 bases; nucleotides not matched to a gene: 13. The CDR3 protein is CASTDLDRTGYEQYF. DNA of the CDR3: TGCGCCAGCACCGATCTGGACAGGACTGGATACGAGCAGTACTTC. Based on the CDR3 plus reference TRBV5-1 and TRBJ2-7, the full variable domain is KAGVTQTPRYLIKTRGQQVTLSCSPISGHRSVSWYQQTPGQGLQFLFEYFSETQRNKGNFPGRFSGRQFSNSRSEMNVSTLELGDSALYLCASTDLDRTGYEQYFGPGTRLTVT.

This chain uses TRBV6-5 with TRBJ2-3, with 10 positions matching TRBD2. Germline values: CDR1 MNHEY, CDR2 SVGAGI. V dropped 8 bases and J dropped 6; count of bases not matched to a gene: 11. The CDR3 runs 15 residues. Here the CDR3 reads CASLAGVDKGDTQYF. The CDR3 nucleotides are TGTGCCAGCCTAGCGGGGGTCGACAAGGGTGATACGCAGTATTTT.

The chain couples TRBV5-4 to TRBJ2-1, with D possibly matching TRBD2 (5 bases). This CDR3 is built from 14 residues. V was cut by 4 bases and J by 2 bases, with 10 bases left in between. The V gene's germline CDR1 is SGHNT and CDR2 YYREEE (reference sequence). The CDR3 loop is CASSETGTYNEQFF. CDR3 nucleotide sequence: TGTGCCAGCAGCGAGACGGGAACCTACAATGAGCAGTTCTTC. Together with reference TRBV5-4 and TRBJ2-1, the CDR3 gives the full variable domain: ETGVTQSPTHLIKTRGQQVTLRCSSQSGHNTVSWYQQALGQGPQFIFQYYREEENGRGNFPPRFSGLQFPNYSSELNVNALELDDSALYLCASSETGTYNEQFFGPGTRLTVL.

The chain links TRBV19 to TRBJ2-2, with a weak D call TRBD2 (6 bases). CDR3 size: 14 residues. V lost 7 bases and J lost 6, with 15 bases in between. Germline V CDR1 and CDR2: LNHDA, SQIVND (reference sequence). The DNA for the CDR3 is TGTGCCAGTAAGGGTATCGGGGAGGCCGGGGAGCTGTTTTTT. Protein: CASKGIGEAGELFF.

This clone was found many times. The CDR3 loop reads CASSQGTGITEAFF. The DNA for the CDR3 is TGTGCCAGCAGCCAAGGGACAGGAATAACTGAAGCTTTCTTT. V gene TRBV3-1 (or the pseudogene TRBV3-2) combines with J gene TRBJ1-1; 7 bases line up with TRBD1. The CDR3 has 14 residues. The germline V gene encodes CDR1 LGHDT and CDR2 YNNKEL (reference sequence). J gave up 5 bases and V 1 base, and 4 bases lay outside the gene matches.